This T cell receptor beta chain was found in a study of blood T cell repertoires in COVID-19. In the study overall: The cDNA or gDNA used as material had been derived from T cells, B-cell-depleted T cells, or PBMCs.

V lost 6 bases, J lost 1 base, and 17 bases stayed unmatched. This CDR3 is 19 amino acids long. The germline gives CDR1 KGHDR, CDR2 SFDVKD. Original data processing: Using reference gene primer amplification, nucleated cell counts were estimated. TCRdb keeps only in-frame clones here, not all; method: immunoSEQ multiplex PCR. V, J and clone size derive from that table, while D and trimming were established from the DNA sequence. The sample comprises 110,000 or so clones, about 85% of which are singletons, and approximately 5% rests with the top ten. The chain couples TRBV24-1 to TRBJ2-1; 7 positions agree with TRBD2. The sequencing sample was made of peripheral blood. This receptor was taken from a woman in her fifties or sixties with COVID-19, enrolled during active disease. CDR3 loop: CATSSRAIRAGESYNEQFF. The DNA for the CDR3 is TGTGCCACCAGTAGTCGCGCCATAAGGGCGGGGGAGTCCTACAATGAGCAGTTCTTC.